The entry below gives a single T cell receptor (beta chain) sequence along with its context. Germline CDR1 reads SGHTS; CDR2 reads YDEGEE. The length of the CDR3 is 14 residues. Trimming removed 4 bases from V and 4 bases from J, with 12 bases in between. These data originate in a study of blood T cell repertoires in COVID-19. The overall study: Both acute and convalescent COVID-19 samples were obtained from the United States, Italy and Spain. PBMCs, B-cell-depleted T cells, or T cells provided the cDNA or gDNA that made up the material.

Methods used by the authors: Amplification of reference gene primers was used by the study to estimate nucleated cell counts. Assay: immunoSEQ multiplex PCR; the TCRdb copy retains only in-frame clones and omits some. For V, J and clone size, that table is used; D and trimming come from the DNA. The sample yields about 100,000 clones, approximately 80% seen once. This TCR derives from a man over 45 with active or convalescent COVID-19. Specimen: peripheral blood. The V gene is TRBV5-8, the J gene TRBJ1-5; D might be TRBD1 (6 bases). In DNA form, the CDR3 reads TGTGCCAGCAGCCACAGGGAGGGGAATCAGCCCCAGCATTTT. This codes for CASSHREGNQPQHF.